This note documents a single TCR beta chain sequence. With 3 bases removed from V and 3 bases from J, the gap between germline ends came to 8 bases. This CDR3 has 13 residues. CDR1 and CDR2 (germline): SGHDN, FVKESK. This sample was included in a study of control samples from healthy donors and cancer patients. Some clones are missing from TCRdb's copy, which holds only in-frame ones; the method was immunoSEQ multiplex PCR. Of under 150,000 clones in the sample, about 91% were seen once. Material for sequencing was blood. This TCR derives from a middle-aged man in good health. The genes are TRBV14 and TRBJ1-2; the D is unclear. The CDR3 reads CASSQERYYGYTF. The DNA of the CDR3 is TGTGCCAGCAGCCAGGAACGTTACTATGGCTACACCTTC.